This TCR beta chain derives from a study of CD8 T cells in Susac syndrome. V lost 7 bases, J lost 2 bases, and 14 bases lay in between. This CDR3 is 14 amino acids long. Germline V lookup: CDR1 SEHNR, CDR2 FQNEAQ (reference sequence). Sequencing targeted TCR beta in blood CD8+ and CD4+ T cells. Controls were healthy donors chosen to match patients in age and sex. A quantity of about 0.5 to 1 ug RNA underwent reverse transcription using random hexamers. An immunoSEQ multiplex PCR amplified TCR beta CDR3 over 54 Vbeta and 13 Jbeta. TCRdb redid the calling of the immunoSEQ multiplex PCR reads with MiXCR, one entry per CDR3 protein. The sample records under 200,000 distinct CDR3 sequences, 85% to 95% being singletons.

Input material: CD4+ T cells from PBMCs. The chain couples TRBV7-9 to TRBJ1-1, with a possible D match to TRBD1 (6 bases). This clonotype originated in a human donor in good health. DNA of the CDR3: TGTGCCAGCATCCCCCTACAGGGAAACACTGAAGCTTTCTTT. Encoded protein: CASIPLQGNTEAFF.